Listed below are T cell receptor beta chains from one sample, sequenced in a study of blood T cell repertoires in COVID-19. Assay: immunoSEQ multiplex PCR; the TCRdb copy retains only in-frame clones and omits some. This sample has around 23,000 clones; 80% to 95% occur once, and the top ten carry approximately 20%. Sequencing input: peripheral blood. Source of these receptors: a human donor in a cohort sampled during active COVID-19. Each CDR3 is given with its conserved first and last residue. D genes are given only for firm matches. Not all rows give a size; the values are once, few, many and, for expanded clones, a class.

TRBJ2-2,few,TRBD1,TRBV2,13,CATGQENTGELFF,TGTGCCACAGGACAGGAGAACACCGGGGAGCTGTTTTTT
TRBJ1-1,few,NA,TRBV18,13,CASSPPLMPGAFF,TGTGCCAGCTCACCACCTTTGATGCCCGGGGCTTTCTTT
TRBJ1-5,NA,NA,TRBV5-8,15,CASEGGTGSNQPQHF,TGTGCCAGCGAGGGGGGGACGGGTAGCAATCAGCCCCAGCATTTT
TRBJ1-1,NA,TRBD1,TRBV3-1/TRBV3-2,14,CASSPGGGETEAFF,TGTGCCAGCAGCCCAGGGGGTGGTGAGACTGAAGCTTTCTTT
TRBJ2-5,once,TRBD2,TRBV7-2,14,CASSLVTSGETQYF,TGTGCCAGCAGCTTAGTGACTAGCGGTGAGACCCAGTACTTC
TRBJ1-5,NA,TRBD1,TRBV29-1,13,CSAWTGSNQPQHF,TGCAGCGCCTGGACAGGGTCCAATCAGCCCCAGCATTTT
TRBJ2-5,NA,NA,TRBV6-5,11,CASLRVETQYF,TGTGCCAGTCTTCGGGTGGAGACCCAGTACTTC
TRBJ2-1,NA,TRBD2,TRBV4-2,16,CASSQETSGGYNEQFF,TGTGCCAGCAGCCAAGAAACCAGCGGGGGATACAATGAGCAGTTCTTC
TRBJ2-3,NA,TRBD2,TRBV9,15,CASSVEPSGGETQYF,TGTGCCAGCAGCGTGGAACCTAGCGGTGGTGAAACGCAGTATTTT
TRBJ2-1,NA,TRBD1,TRBV4-1,15,CASSQVQGAGNEQFF,TGCGCCAGCAGCCAAGTACAGGGGGCAGGGAATGAGCAGTTCTTC
TRBJ1-1,NA,NA,TRBV12-3/TRBV12-4,13,CASSQGQNTEAFF,TGTGCCAGCAGTCAGGGACAGAACACTGAAGCTTTCTTT
TRBJ2-1,NA,TRBD2,TRBV7-2,16,CASSLDPGLAGGPEFF,TGTGCCAGCAGCCTAGACCCGGGACTAGCGGGGGGGCCAGAGTTCTTC
TRBJ2-3,NA,NA,TRBV7-2,15,CASSLVGNREDTQYF,TGTGCCAGCAGCTTAGTGGGTAACAGGGAAGATACGCAGTATTTT
TRBJ2-7,NA,NA,TRBV11-2,14,CASSSLMRGNEQYF,TGTGCCAGCAGCTCCCTCATGAGGGGGAACGAGCAGTACTTC
TRBJ2-5,NA,TRBD1,TRBV5-1,16,CASSLDLGTDKETQYF,TGCGCCAGCAGCTTGGATTTGGGGACAGACAAAGAGACCCAGTACTTC
TRBJ2-7,NA,NA,TRBV3-1/TRBV3-2,13,CASSLQGGDEQYF,TGTGCCAGCAGCCTCCAGGGTGGGGACGAGCAGTACTTC
TRBJ1-5,NA,NA,TRBV6-2/TRBV6-3,14,CASSYRRTNQPQHF,TGTGCCAGCAGTTACCGACGGACTAATCAGCCCCAGCATTTT
TRBJ2-3,NA,TRBD1,TRBV5-1,14,CASSSGQRGDTQYF,TGCGCCAGCAGCTCGGGACAGCGCGGAGATACGCAGTATTTT
TRBJ1-4,NA,NA,TRBV15,18,CATSRDLYPGGMDEKLFF,TGTGCCACCAGCAGAGATTTATATCCCGGGGGAATGGATGAAAAACTGTTTTTT
TRBJ1-2,NA,TRBD1,TRBV3-1/TRBV3-2,16,CASSQSLTDRGTGYTF,TGTGCCAGCAGCCAAAGCCTGACCGACAGGGGCACTGGCTACACCTTC
TRBJ2-5,once,TRBD1,TRBV7-3,15,CASRRTGADQETQYF,TGTGCCAGCAGAAGGACAGGGGCGGACCAAGAGACCCAGTACTTC
TRBJ2-2,NA,TRBD2,TRBV5-6,16,CASSRGLAGYTGELFF,TGTGCCAGCAGCCGGGGACTAGCGGGGTATACCGGGGAGCTGTTTTTT
TRBJ2-1,NA,TRBD2,TRBV3-1/TRBV3-2,16,CASSPRLAGGLVEQFF,TGTGCCAGCAGCCCGCGACTAGCGGGGGGGCTAGTTGAGCAGTTCTTC
TRBJ2-7,NA,TRBD2,TRBV5-1,16,CASRGLAGASTYEQYF,TGCGCCAGCCGCGGACTAGCGGGGGCCTCTACTTACGAGCAGTACTTC
TRBJ1-1,once,NA,TRBV6-5,12,CASRNHGTEAFF,TGTGCCAGCAGAAATCACGGCACTGAAGCTTTCTTT
TRBJ2-1,NA,NA,TRBV10-3,13,CAISEGGANEQFF,TGTGCCATCAGTGAGGGGGGGGCTAATGAGCAGTTCTTC